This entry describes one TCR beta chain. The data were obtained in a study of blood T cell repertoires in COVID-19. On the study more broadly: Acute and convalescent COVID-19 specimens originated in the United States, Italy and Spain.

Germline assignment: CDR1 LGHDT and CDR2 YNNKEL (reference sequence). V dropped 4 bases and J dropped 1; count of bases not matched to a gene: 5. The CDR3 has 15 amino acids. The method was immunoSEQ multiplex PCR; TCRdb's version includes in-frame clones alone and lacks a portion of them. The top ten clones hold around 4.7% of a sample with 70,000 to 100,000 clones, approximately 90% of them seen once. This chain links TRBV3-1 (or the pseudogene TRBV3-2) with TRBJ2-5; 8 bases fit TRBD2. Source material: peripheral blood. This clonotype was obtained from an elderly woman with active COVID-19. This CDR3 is CASSPSGQRQETQYF. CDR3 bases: TGTGCCAGCAGCCCTAGCGGGCAACGCCAAGAGACCCAGTACTTC.